A selection of T cell receptor beta chains follows, all from one sample in a study of beta chain features in type 1 diabetes. The repertoire was sequenced with immunoSEQ multiplex PCR; TCRdb's copy has only in-frame clones and lacks some. Counted here are some 900,000 clones, around a sixth occurring once; the ten biggest clones make up around 0.02%. Sample: naive CD4+ T cells from blood. The receptors originated from a woman aged 18-29 years in good health. The CDR3 runs from the conserved cysteine through the conserved F or W. The D gene is left open where the match is weak. Only some rows state a clone size, as once, few, many or a class for expanded clones.

j_call,d_call,clone_size,v_call,cdr3_nt,cdr3_aa
TRBJ2-7,NA,NA,TRBV7-2,TGTGCCAGCCCCCCGGGGTACTTC,CASPPGYF
TRBJ1-1,NA,NA,TRBV7-9,TGTGCCAGCAGCTTAGCACAGGGATGGGACACTGAAGCTTTCTTT,CASSLAQGWDTEAFF
TRBJ2-7,TRBD2,NA,TRBV4-2,TGTGCCAGCGGGTATATAGGCGGGAGCTCCTACGAGCAGTACTTC,CASGYIGGSSYEQYF
TRBJ2-6,NA,NA,TRBV7-2,TGTGCCAGCAGCTTAGTCGGCAGGGCTGGGGCCAACGTCCTGACTTTC,CASSLVGRAGANVLTF
TRBJ2-3,NA,NA,TRBV4-2,TGTGCCAGCAGCCCCGGACGCCGGTCGGGTTTAGATACGCAGTATTTT,CASSPGRRSGLDTQYF
TRBJ2-1,NA,NA,TRBV7-9,TGTGCCAGCAGCTTAGGGCGCGGGACCTACAATGAGCAGTTCTTC,CASSLGRGTYNEQFF
TRBJ2-6,NA,few,TRBV19,TGTGCCAGTACTGGGGCCAACGTCCTGACTTTC,CASTGANVLTF
TRBJ2-5,NA,NA,TRBV7-9,TGTGCCAGCACCTCTCTTCGGCAGGAGACCCAGTACTTC,CASTSLRQETQYF
TRBJ2-6,TRBD1,NA,TRBV29-1,TGCAGCGTTGCCCAGGGGGCCTCTGGGGCCAACGTCCTGACTTTC,CSVAQGASGANVLTF
TRBJ2-7,NA,NA,TRBV5-4,TGTGCCAGCAGCTCCGCCCCGGGACCATTCTACGAGCAGTACTTC,CASSSAPGPFYEQYF
TRBJ1-5,TRBD1,few,TRBV2,TGTGCCAGCAGTGTTGACAGGGATCAGCCCCAGCATTTT,CASSVDRDQPQHF